This T cell receptor (beta chain) originates from a study of breast tumors, draining lymph nodes, adjacent tissues. V lost 1 base and J 7 bases, leaving 9 bases between the germline ends. The CDR3 is made up of 13 amino acids. This clonotype was detected many times. TCRdb reprocessed the multiplex PCR reads via MiXCR and lists one record per CDR3 protein. The top ten hold roughly 4.3% of the sample, which has about 200,000 distinct CDR3 sequences, roughly 31% seen once. Axillary draining lymph nodes of breast cancer patients supplied the node samples. Specimen: axillary lymph node tissue. The TCR was taken from a female donor with breast cancer. Some clones in this sample may be carry-over from other donors' samples. The J gene is TRBJ2-3, the V gene TRBV12-3 or TRBV12-4; D is unresolved. In nucleotides, the CDR3 is TGTGCCAGCAGTTTAGGGCCGCAAAATACGCAGTATTTT. This sequence encodes CASSLGPQNTQYF.